This T cell receptor beta chain was captured in a study of shared clonotypes between healthy human individuals. Sequenced by immunoSEQ multiplex PCR; TCRdb stores in-frame clones only, minus some. Altogether roughly 550,000 clones are present, about 95% being singletons, with the ten largest covering about 0.11%. This CDR3 spans 15 amino acids. The germline V gene encodes CDR1 MDHEN and CDR2 SYDVKM. Terminally differentiated effector memory CD45RA+ cells were excluded by CCR7 positive selection of CD45RO-negative cells. The chain has TRBV28 and TRBJ2-5; the match to TRBD1 covers 9 bases. The assigned J gene may be wrong: the sequence end matches TRBJ2-7 better. The clonotype comes from a woman in her 30s in good health. Material for sequencing was naive CD8+ T cells sorted from blood. CDR3 sequence reads: CASSLYRGLVYEQYF. CDR3 DNA sequence: TGTGCCAGCAGTTTATACAGGGGGCTGGTCTACGAGCAGTACTTC.